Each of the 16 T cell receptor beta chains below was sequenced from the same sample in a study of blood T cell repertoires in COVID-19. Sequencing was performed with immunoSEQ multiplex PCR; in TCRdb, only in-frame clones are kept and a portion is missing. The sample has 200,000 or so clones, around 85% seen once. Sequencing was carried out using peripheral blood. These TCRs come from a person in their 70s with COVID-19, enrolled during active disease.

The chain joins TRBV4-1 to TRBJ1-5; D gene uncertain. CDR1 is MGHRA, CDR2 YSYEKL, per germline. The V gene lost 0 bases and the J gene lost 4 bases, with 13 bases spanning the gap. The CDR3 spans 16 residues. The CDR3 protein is CASSQDNARGNQPQHF. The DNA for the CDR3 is TGCGCCAGCAGCCAAGATAACGCGCGGGGTAATCAGCCCCAGCATTTT.

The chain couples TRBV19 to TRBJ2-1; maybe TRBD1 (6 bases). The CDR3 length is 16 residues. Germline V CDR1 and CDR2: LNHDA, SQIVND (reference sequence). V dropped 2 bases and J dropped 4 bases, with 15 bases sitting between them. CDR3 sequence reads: CASSIRGISHYNEQFF. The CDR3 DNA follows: TGTGCCAGTAGTATAAGGGGGATCTCCCATTACAATGAGCAGTTCTTC. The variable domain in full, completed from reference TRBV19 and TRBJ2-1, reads DGGITQSPKYLFRKEGQNVTLSCEQNLNHDAMYWYRQDPGQGLRLIYYSQIVNDFQKGDIAEGYSVSREKKESFPLTVTSAQKNPTAFYLCASSIRGISHYNEQFFGPGTRLTVL.

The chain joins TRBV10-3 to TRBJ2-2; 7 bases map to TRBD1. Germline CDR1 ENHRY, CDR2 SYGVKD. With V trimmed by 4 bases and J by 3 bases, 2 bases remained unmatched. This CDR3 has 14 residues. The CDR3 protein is CAISVGTDTGELFF. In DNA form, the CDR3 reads TGTGCCATCAGTGTGGGGACAGACACCGGGGAGCTGTTTTTT.

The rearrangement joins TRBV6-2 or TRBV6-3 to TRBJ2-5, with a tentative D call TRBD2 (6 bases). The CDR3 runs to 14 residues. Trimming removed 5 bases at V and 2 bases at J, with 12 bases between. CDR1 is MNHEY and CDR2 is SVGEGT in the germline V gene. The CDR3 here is CASSLVGTQETQYF. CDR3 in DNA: TGTGCCAGCAGTCTAGTGGGGACTCAAGAGACCCAGTACTTC.

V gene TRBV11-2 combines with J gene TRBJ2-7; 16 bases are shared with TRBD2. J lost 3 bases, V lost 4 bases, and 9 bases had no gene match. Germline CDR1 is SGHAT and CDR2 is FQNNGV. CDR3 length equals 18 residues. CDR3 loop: CASSSGTSGRAQIYEQYF. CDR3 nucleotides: TGTGCCAGCAGCTCCGGGACTAGCGGGAGGGCCCAGATCTACGAGCAGTACTTC. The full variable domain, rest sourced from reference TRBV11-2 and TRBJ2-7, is EAGVAQSPRYKIIEKRQSVAFWCNPISGHATLYWYQQILGQGPKLLIQFQNNGVVDDSQLPKDRFSAERLKGVDSTLKIQPAKLEDSAVYLCASSSGTSGRAQIYEQYFGPGTRLTVT.

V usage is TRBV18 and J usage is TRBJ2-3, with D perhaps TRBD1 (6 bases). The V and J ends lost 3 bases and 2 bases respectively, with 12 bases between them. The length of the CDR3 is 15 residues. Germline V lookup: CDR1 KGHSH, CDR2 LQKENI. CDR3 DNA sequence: TGTGCCAGCTCACCCCAGACAGGTTCCACAGATACGCAGTATTTT. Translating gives CASSPQTGSTDTQYF.

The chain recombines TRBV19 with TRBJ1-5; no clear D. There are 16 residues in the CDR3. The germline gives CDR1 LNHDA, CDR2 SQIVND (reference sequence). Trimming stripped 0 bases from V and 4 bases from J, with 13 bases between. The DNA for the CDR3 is TGTGCCAGTAGTATAGAGGCGGGCCGGATGAATCAGCCCCAGCATTTT. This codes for CASSIEAGRMNQPQHF.

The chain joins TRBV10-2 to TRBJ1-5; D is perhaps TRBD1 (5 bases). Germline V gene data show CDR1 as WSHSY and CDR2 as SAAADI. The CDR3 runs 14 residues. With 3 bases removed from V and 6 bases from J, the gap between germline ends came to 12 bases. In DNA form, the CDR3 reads TGCGCCAGCAGTGATCGGGGGTTGGCTCAGCCCCAGCATTTT. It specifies CASSDRGLAQPQHF.

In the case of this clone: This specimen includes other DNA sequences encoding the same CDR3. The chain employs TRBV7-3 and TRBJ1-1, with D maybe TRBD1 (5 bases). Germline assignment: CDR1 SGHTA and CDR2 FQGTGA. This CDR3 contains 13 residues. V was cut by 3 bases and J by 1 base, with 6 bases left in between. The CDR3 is CASSFQGNTEAFF. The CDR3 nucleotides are TGTGCCAGCAGCTTTCAGGGGAACACTGAAGCTTTCTTT.

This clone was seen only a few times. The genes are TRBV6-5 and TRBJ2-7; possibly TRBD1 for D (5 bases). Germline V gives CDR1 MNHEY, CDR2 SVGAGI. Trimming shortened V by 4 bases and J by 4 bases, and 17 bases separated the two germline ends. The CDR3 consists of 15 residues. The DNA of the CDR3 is TGTGCCAGCAGTTCCCAACAGGTTCCAGGGTACGAGCAGTACTTC. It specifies CASSSQQVPGYEQYF.

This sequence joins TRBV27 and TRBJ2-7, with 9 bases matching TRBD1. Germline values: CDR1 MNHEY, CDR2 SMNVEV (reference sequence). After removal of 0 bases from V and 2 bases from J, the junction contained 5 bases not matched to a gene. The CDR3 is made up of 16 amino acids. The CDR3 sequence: CASSLSGTGSPYEQYF. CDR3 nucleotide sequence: TGTGCCAGCAGTTTATCTGGGACAGGGTCCCCCTACGAGCAGTACTTC.

CDR3 protein: CASSPRDRGLKLFF. The CDR3, as DNA: TGTGCCAGCAGTCCCCGGGACAGGGGTTTGAAACTGTTTTTT. The rearrangement joins TRBV28 to TRBJ1-4, with 10 bases matching TRBD1. Germline-derived CDR1 and CDR2 are MDHEN and SYDVKM. V dropped 5 bases and J dropped 11; count of bases not matched to a gene: 8. The CDR3 sequence is 14 residues long.

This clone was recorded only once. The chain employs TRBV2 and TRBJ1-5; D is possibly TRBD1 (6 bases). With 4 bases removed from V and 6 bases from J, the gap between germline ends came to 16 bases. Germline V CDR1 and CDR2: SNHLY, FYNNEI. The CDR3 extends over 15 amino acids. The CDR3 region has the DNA TGTGCCAGCAGTGTTAACGGGGGGCTAGGTCAGCCCCAGCATTTT. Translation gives CASSVNGGLGQPQHF.

DNA for the CDR3: TGTGCCAGTAGAGGTAGCGGGAGTAGGGCAGATACGCAGTATTTT. Amino acids: CASRGSGSRADTQYF. The chain uses TRBV19 and TRBJ2-3, with 9 bases aligning to TRBD2. The CDR3 spans 15 residues. Trimming took 6 bases from V and 4 from J; bases not matched to a gene: 8. Germline V gene data show CDR1 as LNHDA and CDR2 as SQIVND (reference sequence).

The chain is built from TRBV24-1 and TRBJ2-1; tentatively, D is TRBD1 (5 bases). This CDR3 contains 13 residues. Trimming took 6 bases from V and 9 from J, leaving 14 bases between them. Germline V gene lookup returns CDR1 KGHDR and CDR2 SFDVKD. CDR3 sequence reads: CATSPGYTIEQFF. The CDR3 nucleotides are TGTGCCACCAGTCCAGGGTATACAATTGAGCAGTTCTTC.

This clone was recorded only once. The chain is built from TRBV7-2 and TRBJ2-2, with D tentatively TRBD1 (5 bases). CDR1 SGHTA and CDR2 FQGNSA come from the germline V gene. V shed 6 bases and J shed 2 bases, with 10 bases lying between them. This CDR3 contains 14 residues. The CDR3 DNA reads TGTGCCAGCAGGACCAGGGCAAACACCGGGGAGCTGTTTTTT. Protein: CASRTRANTGELFF.